The next 5 T cell receptor beta chains were all read from a single sample in a study of T cell repertoires in cytomegalovirus infection. No antigen has been assigned to these receptors. One entry per CDR3 protein results from TCRdb running MiXCR on the reads. This sample has more than 250,000 distinct CDR3 sequences, with around a quarter found just once. Material: cultured PBMCs, obtained from culture after CMV antigen stimulation. All receptors derive from a human donor in good health (CMV status not recorded). Some clones in this sample may be carry-over from other donors' samples.

This clonotype was found many times. V gene TRBV11-3 combines with J gene TRBJ2-3, with 12 bases identical to TRBD2. CDR3 length: 15 residues. Germline loops: CDR1 SGHNT, CDR2 YENEEA. The J segment lost 4 bases and the V segment lost 9 bases, leaving 8 bases of the junction unmatched. CDR3 in amino acids: CASSGLAGNADTQYF. CDR3 coding DNA: TGTGCCAGTTCCGGACTAGCGGGAAACGCAGATACGCAGTATTTT. Combining the CDR3 with reference TRBV11-3 and TRBJ2-3 gives the whole variable domain EAGVVQSPRYKIIEKKQPVAFWCNPISGHNTLYWYLQNLGQGPELLIRYENEEAVDDSQLPKDRFSAERLKGVDSTLKIQPAELGDSAVYLCASSGLAGNADTQYFGPGTRLTVL.

This chain joins TRBV28 and TRBJ2-7; D perhaps matches TRBD1 (6 bases). Germline assignment: CDR1 MDHEN and CDR2 SYDVKM. V was pared by 8 bases and J by 0 bases, with 11 bases between. The CDR3 sequence is 13 residues long. CDR3 DNA sequence: TGTGCCAGCGAAACAGGGATCTCCTACGAGCAGTACTTC. It codes for CASETGISYEQYF.

There are a few counts of this clonotype. The genes are TRBV11-2 and TRBJ2-7; 10 positions match TRBD2. Unmatched junction bases numbered 1, after V lost 2 bases and J lost 0 bases. Germline CDR1 reads SGHAT; CDR2 reads FQNNGV. The CDR3 is 15 amino acids. The chain's CDR3 is CASSLLAGASYEQYV. CDR3 nucleotide sequence: TGTGCCAGCAGCTTACTAGCGGGGGCCTCCTACGAGCAGTACGTC.

This clonotype was seen ten or more times. The CDR3 DNA follows: TGTGCCAGCAGCGACCTAGCGGGAGTCCCAGCAGTAGATACGCAGTATTTT. Its translation is CASSDLAGVPAVDTQYF. The chain is built from TRBV7-2 and TRBJ2-3; 10 bases align to TRBD2. The CDR3 has 17 amino acids. Trimming cost V 5 bases and J 5 bases; bases outside gene matches: 13. Germline-derived CDR1 and CDR2 are SGHTA and FQGNSA.

This clonotype was counted many times. V and J are TRBV27 and TRBJ2-3, with TRBD1 as a possible D gene (5 bases). Germline V lookup: CDR1 MNHEY, CDR2 SMNVEV (reference sequence). Trimming removed 3 bases at V and 6 bases at J, with 10 bases between. This CDR3 contains 13 residues. CDR3: CASSFAGFDTQYF. CDR3 nucleotides: TGTGCCAGCAGTTTTGCAGGGTTTGATACGCAGTATTTT.